These 5 T cell receptor beta chains share one sample of origin, sequenced in a study of blood T cells in healthy people across ages (dated by TCRdb to between 2015 and 2016). Receptor amplification or capture employed 5' RACE. Sequenced on an Illumina HiSeq 2500. The second PCR ran for about 6 to 11 cycles and used a J-beta primer mix along with a sample-barcoded 5' primer. Clones were called with MiXCR by TCRdb after fastp trimmed the public reads at Q25, and only in-frame beta chains were retained. Entries that share a CDR3 protein sequence are merged under the most common genes and DNA. A total of more than 700,000 distinct CDR3 sequences appear in this sample, about 42% of them only once. The top ten hold 15% to 20% of the sample. Sequenced sample: blood. The source is a man aged 80 or over in good health.

The J gene is TRBJ2-1, the V gene TRBV7-2; 9 bases align to TRBD2. The V gene end was trimmed by 1 base and the J gene end by 4 bases; junction bases not matched to a gene: 5. The CDR3 is made up of 16 amino acids. Germline V gene sequence: CDR1 SGHTA, CDR2 FQGNSA. Here the CDR3 reads CASSLGTAGGYNEQFF. CDR3 DNA: TGTGCCAGCAGCTTAGGGACTGCGGGGGGGTACAATGAGCAGTTCTTC. The full variable domain, in which reference TRBV7-2 and TRBJ2-1 provide the parts outside the CDR3, is GAGVSQSPSNKVTEKGKDVELRCDPISGHTALYWYRQSLGQGLEFLIYFQGNSAPDKSGLPSDRFSAERTGGSVSTLTIQRTQQEDSAVYLCASSLGTAGGYNEQFFGPGTRLTVL.

The chain combines TRBV5-4 with TRBJ2-5, with TRBD1 as a possible D gene (5 bases). Germline CDR1 SGHNT, CDR2 YYREEE (reference sequence). V lost 5 bases and J 11 bases, leaving 25 bases between the germline ends. The CDR3 has 15 residues. The CDR3 nucleotides read TGTGCCAGCAGGGGTCAGGGCCCGCTGAAGGGTGAGCAGTACTTC. Residues: CASRGQGPLKGEQYF.

V is TRBV10-2 and J is TRBJ2-2; no clear D gene. Trimming cost V 9 bases and J 3 bases, with 14 bases left between them. The CDR3 extends over 14 amino acids. The germline V gene encodes CDR1 WSHSY and CDR2 SAAADI. CDR3 sequence reads: CASIVGWDTGELFF. CDR3 in DNA: TGCGCCAGTATAGTGGGGTGGGACACCGGGGAGCTGTTTTTT.

The chain has TRBV30 and TRBJ2-5; unclear D gene. Germline V gene data show CDR1 as GTSNPN and CDR2 as SVGIG (reference sequence). The CDR3 contains 11 residues. V was cut by 4 bases and J by 1 base, with 4 bases left in between. Written as DNA, the CDR3 is TGTGCCTGGAACAGCCAAGAGACCCAGTACTTC. Its protein is CAWNSQETQYF.

This clonotype was counted between two and nine times. The rearrangement joins TRBV5-1 to TRBJ2-5, with 13 positions matching TRBD2. After removal of 2 bases from V and 2 bases from J, the junction contained 3 bases not matched to a gene. This CDR3 comprises 16 residues. Germline loops: CDR1 SGHRS, CDR2 YFSETQ. The CDR3: CASSFGTSGEQETQYF. CDR3 DNA: TGCGCCAGCAGCTTCGGGACTAGCGGGGAACAAGAGACCCAGTACTTC.